Listed below are T cell receptor beta chains from one sample, sequenced in a study of regulatory T cells in long-lasting Graves disease. TCRdb recomputed calls from the multiplex PCR reads with MiXCR, one row per CDR3 protein. This table has about 660,000 distinct CDR3 sequences, roughly 30% appearing once. The sample was peripheral blood mononuclear cells (PBMCs), taken when the disease was refractory, from a patient treated with antithyroid drugs. These TCRs come from a female donor with Graves disease. CDR3s include the opening cysteine and the closing phenylalanine or tryptophan. A D gene is named only where the DNA matches it firmly. Expanded clones are given a class, and other clones once, few, many or no size at all.

J: TRBJ1-1; V: TRBV19; size: few; D: -; CDR3: CASKNNPRGGTEAFF; DNA: TGTGCCAGTAAAAACAACCCTAGGGGTGGTACTGAAGCTTTCTTT
J: TRBJ1-1; V: TRBV29-1; size: few; D: TRBD1; CDR3: CSVAGTAEAFF; DNA: TGCAGCGTTGCCGGGACAGCTGAAGCTTTCTTT
J: TRBJ1-2; V: TRBV5-1; size: -; D: TRBD1; CDR3: CASSLAPGTGIYGYTF; DNA: TGCGCCAGCAGCTTGGCCCCCGGGACAGGGATATATGGCTACACCTTC
J: TRBJ1-2; V: TRBV6-1; size: few; D: -; CDR3: CASSEISRTYGYTF; DNA: TGTGCCAGCAGCGAGATCAGTAGAACCTATGGCTACACCTTC
J: TRBJ1-1; V: TRBV10-1; size: many; D: -; CDR3: CASSESILGKNEAFF; DNA: TGCGCCAGCAGTGAGTCGATTCTAGGGAAGAATGAAGCTTTCTTT
J: TRBJ1-3; V: TRBV9; size: few; D: -; CDR3: CASSVYAEGGSGNTIYF; DNA: TGTGCCAGCAGCGTATACGCAGAGGGGGGCTCTGGAAACACCATATATTTT
J: TRBJ1-2; V: TRBV2; size: many; D: TRBD1; CDR3: CASSEETGGNGYTF; DNA: TGTGCCAGCAGTGAGGAGACAGGGGGCAATGGCTACACCTTC
J: TRBJ2-7; V: TRBV11-2; size: -; D: TRBD2; CDR3: CASSPSSGGLAGTYEQYF; DNA: TGTGCCAGCAGCCCTAGCAGCGGAGGACTAGCTGGGACCTACGAGCAGTACTTC
J: TRBJ1-1; V: TRBV19; size: few; D: -; CDR3: CASRVQTDTEAFF; DNA: TGTGCCAGTAGGGTTCAGACGGACACTGAAGCTTTCTTT
J: TRBJ1-2; V: TRBV2; size: -; D: -; CDR3: CANRSGSLTNYGYTF; DNA: TGTGCCAACAGAAGCGGATCTCTCACCAACTATGGCTACACCTTC
J: TRBJ1-5; V: TRBV6-1; size: once; D: -; CDR3: CASRPGTHQPQHF; DNA: TGTGCCAGCAGGCCCGGGACACATCAGCCCCAGCATTTT
J: TRBJ2-5; V: TRBV13; size: many; D: -; CDR3: CASSLENQETQYF; DNA: TGTGCCAGCAGCTTGGAGAACCAAGAGACCCAGTACTTC
J: TRBJ2-2; V: TRBV2; size: many; D: TRBD2; CDR3: CASTLAGKNTGELFF; DNA: TGTGCCAGCACCCTAGCGGGAAAGAACACCGGGGAGCTGTTTTTT
J: TRBJ1-2; V: TRBV6-1; size: -; D: TRBD1; CDR3: CASRTGAGGYTF; DNA: TGTGCCAGCAGAACAGGGGCGGGAGGCTACACCTTC
J: TRBJ1-4; V: TRBV6-1; size: many; D: -; CDR3: CASSRGGTNEKLFF; DNA: TGTGCCAGCAGTAGAGGGGGGACTAATGAAAAACTGTTTTTT
J: TRBJ1-4; V: TRBV30; size: few; D: -; CDR3: CAGGSPFEKLFF; DNA: TGTGCCGGGGGGTCTCCATTTGAAAAACTGTTTTTT
J: TRBJ1-6; V: TRBV3-1; size: -; D: TRBD1; CDR3: CASSDRGRRGSPLHF; DNA: TGTGCCAGCAGCGACAGGGGTCGGAGGGGATCACCCCTCCACTTT
J: TRBJ1-1; V: TRBV6-1; size: -; D: TRBD1; CDR3: CASSDPIGQGAEAFF; DNA: TGTGCCAGCAGTGACCCTATCGGACAGGGAGCTGAAGCTTTCTTT